The rows below give T cell receptor beta chains drawn from one sample of a study of T cell repertoires in cytomegalovirus infection. TCRdb re-derived calls from the reads in MiXCR, one entry per CDR3 protein. The sample consists of around 140,000 distinct CDR3 sequences, 30% to 40% of them appearing once. These TCRs are of unknown antigen specificity. The sample in question was CD8+ T cells from cultured PBMCs, obtained from culture after CMV antigen stimulation. These receptors came from a human donor in good health (CMV status not recorded). Some clones in this sample may be carry-over from other donors' samples. The CDR3 runs from the conserved cysteine through the conserved F or W. Fields, in order: V gene, J gene, CDR3 protein.

V: TRBV6-2/TRBV6-3
J: TRBJ2-7
CDR3: CASSLRTGSSYEQYF

V: TRBV7-2
J: TRBJ2-1
CDR3: CASSFSGEPYNEQFF

V: TRBV10-3
J: TRBJ1-1
CDR3: CAIRIAVNTEAFF

V: TRBV12-3/TRBV12-4
J: TRBJ1-5
CDR3: CASSPLDQPQHF

V: TRBV4-2
J: TRBJ1-5
CDR3: CASSSRDSSNQPQHF

V: TRBV27
J: TRBJ1-1
CDR3: CASSSRWGADGRAFF

V: TRBV4-1
J: TRBJ2-1
CDR3: CASSPPAGTGEEDEQFF

V: TRBV2
J: TRBJ1-2
CDR3: CASSEARGYDYGYTF

V: TRBV6-1
J: TRBJ1-4
CDR3: CASSEFPDGNEKLFF

V: TRBV2
J: TRBJ2-7
CDR3: CASSEGNTYEQYF

V: TRBV27
J: TRBJ2-1
CDR3: CASSSHFSNEQFF

V: TRBV19
J: TRBJ2-1
CDR3: CASTRGFPSNYNEQFF

V: TRBV29-1
J: TRBJ1-1
CDR3: CSVAGHGTLTGGTEAFF

V: TRBV27
J: TRBJ2-3
CDR3: CASGLLAIDTQYF

V: TRBV27
J: TRBJ2-7
CDR3: CASSVTKTYEQYF

V: TRBV7-2
J: TRBJ2-6
CDR3: CASSFELANSGANVLTF

V: TRBV19
J: TRBJ2-3
CDR3: CASSIAADSTDTQYF

V: TRBV9
J: TRBJ2-7
CDR3: CASSEGRGLNEQYF

V: TRBV5-8
J: TRBJ2-7
CDR3: CASNLGHNSYEQYF

V: TRBV12-3/TRBV12-4
J: TRBJ1-6
CDR3: CASRGLGQGSSSYNSPLHF

V: TRBV6-8
J: TRBJ1-3
CDR3: CASSYRRRGSSPDENTIYF

V: TRBV5-4
J: TRBJ2-2
CDR3: CASSFGKDRSYRELFF

V: TRBV19
J: TRBJ1-5
CDR3: CASSFGTASNQPQHF

V: TRBV7-9
J: TRBJ1-2
CDR3: CASSLAWQNRQNGYTF